A selection of T cell receptor beta chains follows, all from one sample in a study of human T cells and chemical hapten exposure. Each CDR3 protein gets one entry after TCRdb re-called the RACE reads with MiXCR. Among hundreds of thousands of distinct CDR3 sequences listed, under 6.5% were seen once. The material sequenced was whole blood, taken in connection with sensitization to the hapten diphenylcyclopropenone (DPC). The receptors stem from a woman in her late teens or twenties with alopecia areata. Some clones in this sample may be carry-over from other donors' samples. Each CDR3 is given with its conserved first and last residue. D genes are given only for firm matches. Clone size is stated in some rows and not others, as once, few, many or a class when expanded.

clone_size | cdr3_length | j_call | v_call | d_call | cdr3_aa | cdr3_nt
many | 15 | TRBJ1-4 | TRBV13 | TRBD1 | CASSATPGGGEKLFF | TGTGCCAGCAGTGCTACTCCAGGGGGAGGTGAAAAACTGTTTTTT
. | 16 | TRBJ2-1 | TRBV12-3/TRBV12-4 | . | CASTINPEGYYNEQFF | TGTGCCAGCACCATCAACCCGGAGGGCTACTACAATGAGCAGTTCTTC
. | 15 | TRBJ1-1 | TRBV3-1 | TRBD1 | CASRLSGTENTEAFF | TGTGCCAGCAGGCTATCCGGGACAGAGAACACTGAAGCTTTCTTT
few | 13 | TRBJ1-2 | TRBV6-5 | . | CASSWGGIYGYTF | TGTGCCAGCAGCTGGGGGGGGATCTATGGCTACACCTTC
many | 18 | TRBJ1-3 | TRBV4-3 | . | CASSQDRSLTPEGNTIYF | TGCGCCAGCAGCCAAGATCGGAGTTTAACGCCAGAAGGAAACACCATATATTTT
. | 14 | TRBJ2-1 | TRBV20-1 | TRBD2 | CSFGLAGGAAEQFF | TGCAGTTTCGGACTAGCGGGGGGAGCCGCTGAGCAGTTCTTC
many | 14 | TRBJ1-1 | TRBV6-2/TRBV6-3 | . | CASSVTLMNTEAFF | TGTGCCAGCAGCGTGACACTCATGAACACTGAAGCTTTCTTT
many | 13 | TRBJ2-3 | TRBV11-2 | . | CASSAIRTDTQYF | TGTGCCAGCAGCGCTATTCGTACAGATACGCAGTATTTT
many | 13 | TRBJ2-7 | TRBV18 | . | CASSPPRGYEQYF | TGTGCCAGCTCACCACCGAGAGGTTACGAGCAGTACTTC
. | 13 | TRBJ1-5 | TRBV11-2 | . | CASSRTANQPQHF | TGTGCCAGCAGCAGAACAGCCAATCAGCCCCAGCATTTT
few | 12 | TRBJ2-1 | TRBV20-1 | TRBD1 | CSARGQNFEQFF | TGCAGTGCCAGGGGGCAGAATTTCGAGCAGTTCTTC
many | 14 | TRBJ2-7 | TRBV29-1 | TRBD2 | CSVEDRGGRYEQYF | TGCAGCGTTGAAGATCGCGGGGGGCGGTACGAGCAGTACTTC
few | 15 | TRBJ1-1 | TRBV7-2 | TRBD1 | CASSPRQGRLTEAFF | TGTGCCAGCAGCCCTCGACAGGGGAGGTTGACTGAAGCTTTCTTT
many | 14 | TRBJ1-6 | TRBV20-1 | . | CSAPAGTGNSPLHF | TGCAGTGCCCCAGCAGGGACGGGGAATTCACCCCTCCACTTT
few | 16 | TRBJ1-1 | TRBV6-2/TRBV6-3 | . | CASSYLGRGEDTEAFF | TGTGCCAGCAGTTACCTTGGTAGGGGGGAGGACACTGAAGCTTTCTTT
few | 14 | TRBJ2-3 | TRBV6-5 | TRBD2 | CASSSSSSGDTQYF | TGTGCCAGCAGTTCTTCCTCTAGCGGCGATACGCAGTATTTT
. | 15 | TRBJ1-1 | TRBV7-9 | . | CASTLPRQLNTEAFF | TGTGCCAGCACCTTACCCCGACAGCTAAACACTGAAGCTTTCTTT
many | 14 | TRBJ1-1 | TRBV7-3 | TRBD1 | CASSSGTEGTEAFF | TGTGCCAGCAGTTCCGGGACAGAGGGCACTGAAGCTTTCTTT
many | 12 | TRBJ1-2 | TRBV6-6 | . | CASRQIAYGYTF | TGTGCCAGCCGACAGATTGCCTATGGCTACACCTTC
many | 16 | TRBJ1-2 | TRBV19 | TRBD1 | CASSIWTGGSNYGYTF | TGTGCCAGTAGTATTTGGACAGGGGGATCGAACTATGGCTACACCTTC
. | 13 | TRBJ2-3 | TRBV7-8 | . | CASSLFKAFSRYF | TGTGCCAGCAGCTTATTCAAGGCTTTTTCTCGGTATTTT
few | 16 | TRBJ2-6 | TRBV7-2 | . | CASSFQGSSGANVLTF | TGTGCCAGCAGCTTTCAGGGTTCCTCTGGGGCCAACGTCCTGACTTTC
many | 14 | TRBJ1-5 | TRBV29-1 | . | CSTISGNSNQPQHF | TGCAGCACCATCTCGGGGAATAGCAATCAGCCCCAGCATTTT
many | 12 | TRBJ1-1 | TRBV2 | . | CASRAEATEAFF | TGTGCCAGCAGGGCGGAGGCGACTGAAGCTTTCTTT
. | 13 | TRBJ2-5 | TRBV7-2 | . | CASSPGTQETQYF | TGTGCCAGCAGCCCCGGGACTCAAGAGACCCAGTACTTC
few | 14 | TRBJ2-2 | TRBV3-1 | TRBD1 | CASSPGQPTGELFF | TGTGCCAGCAGCCCGGGACAGCCCACCGGGGAGCTGTTTTTT
. | 12 | TRBJ1-1 | TRBV7-9 | . | CASSQQSSEAFF | TGTGCCAGCAGCCAGCAATCTTCAGAAGCTTTCTTT
. | 18 | TRBJ2-2 | TRBV4-1 | TRBD2 | CASSQDKGLAGLTGELFF | TGCGCCAGCAGCCAAGATAAGGGACTAGCGGGACTCACCGGGGAGCTGTTTTTT
. | 13 | TRBJ2-1 | TRBV12-3/TRBV12-4 | . | CASIFSAYNEQFF | TGTGCCAGCATCTTCAGTGCCTACAATGAGCAGTTCTTC
. | 11 | TRBJ2-1 | TRBV20-1 | . | CSARVYNEQFF | TGCAGTGCTAGGGTCTACAATGAGCAGTTCTTC
many | 13 | TRBJ2-5 | TRBV27 | TRBD1 | CASSSQGAETQYF | TGTGCCAGCAGTTCTCAGGGGGCCGAGACCCAGTACTTC
. | 15 | TRBJ1-4 | TRBV5-7 | TRBD1 | CASSLYRTGDEKLFF | TGTGCCAGCAGCTTGTACCGGACAGGGGATGAAAAACTGTTTTTT
few | 13 | TRBJ1-2 | TRBV29-1 | . | CSVEAGGHYGYTF | TGCAGCGTTGAAGCGGGGGGCCACTATGGCTACACCTTC
many | 13 | TRBJ2-3 | TRBV29-1 | . | CSAPLLSTDTQYF | TGCAGCGCTCCTCTACTTAGCACAGATACGCAGTATTTT
. | 18 | TRBJ2-1 | TRBV12-3/TRBV12-4 | TRBD2 | CASSLGLAGGWLVDEQFF | TGTGCCAGCAGTTTAGGGCTAGCGGGGGGGTGGTTGGTCGATGAGCAGTTCTTC
few | 14 | TRBJ2-5 | TRBV10-1 | . | CASRLDSRTETQYF | TGCGCCAGCAGACTGGACAGTCGGACAGAGACCCAGTACTTC
many | 12 | TRBJ1-5 | TRBV5-6 | . | CASTRDEQPQHF | TGTGCCTCCACCAGGGACGAACAGCCCCAGCATTTT
. | 14 | TRBJ2-7 | TRBV7-9 | TRBD1 | CASSLSGQSYEQYF | TGTGCCAGCAGCTTATCGGGACAGTCCTACGAGCAGTACTTC
. | 14 | TRBJ1-1 | TRBV12-3/TRBV12-4 | . | CASSLFLTGTEAFF | TGTGCCAGCAGTTTATTCCTGACGGGGACTGAAGCTTTCTTT
few | 14 | TRBJ1-1 | TRBV11-1 | . | CASNPDGAGTEAFF | TGTGCCAGCAATCCCGACGGCGCGGGGACTGAAGCTTTCTTT
few | 14 | TRBJ2-7 | TRBV12-3/TRBV12-4 | . | CASSLDPSSYEQYF | TGTGCCAGCAGTTTAGACCCGAGCTCCTACGAGCAGTACTTC